This T cell receptor (beta chain) was retrieved from a study of cytomegalovirus exposure and HLA in healthy donors. V lost 6 bases and J lost 2; bases outside the gene matches: 9. The length of the CDR3 is 16 residues. Germline lookup yields CDR1 LNHDA and CDR2 SQIVND (reference sequence). Method: immunoSEQ multiplex PCR; TCRdb's copy keeps in-frame clones and lacks some. Of 50,000 or so clones in the sample, just under 95% were seen once. This clone was seen a single time. What it recognizes is unknown. Study findings and constraints: The tendency of first-cohort TCR clusters to co-occur in the roughly 130 validation repertoires was the finding of a later analysis.

The J gene is TRBJ1-5, the V gene TRBV19, with 8 bases identical to TRBD1. Source material: PBMCs. The source of this sequence is a man aged 18 to 29 in good health and CMV-seronegative. CDR3 DNA sequence: TGTGCCAGTAGCCATTTCGGACAGGGCCGCAATCAGCCCCAGCATTTT. It codes for CASSHFGQGRNQPQHF.